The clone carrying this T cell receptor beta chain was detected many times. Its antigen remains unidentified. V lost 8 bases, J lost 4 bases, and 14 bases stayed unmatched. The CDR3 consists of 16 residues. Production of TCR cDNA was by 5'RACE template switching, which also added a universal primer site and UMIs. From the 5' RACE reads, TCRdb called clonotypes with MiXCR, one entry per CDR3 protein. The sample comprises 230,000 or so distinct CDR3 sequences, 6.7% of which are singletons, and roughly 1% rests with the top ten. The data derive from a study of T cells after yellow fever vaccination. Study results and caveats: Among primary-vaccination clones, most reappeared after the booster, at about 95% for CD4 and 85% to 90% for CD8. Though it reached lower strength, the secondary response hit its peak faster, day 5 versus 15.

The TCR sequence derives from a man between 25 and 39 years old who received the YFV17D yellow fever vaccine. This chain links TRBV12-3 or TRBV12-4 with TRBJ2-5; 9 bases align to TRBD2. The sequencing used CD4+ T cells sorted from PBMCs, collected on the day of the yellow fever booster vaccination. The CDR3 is CASSPGAGGPGETQYF. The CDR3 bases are TGTGCCAGCTCTCCTGGGGCGGGAGGGCCGGGAGAGACCCAGTACTTC.